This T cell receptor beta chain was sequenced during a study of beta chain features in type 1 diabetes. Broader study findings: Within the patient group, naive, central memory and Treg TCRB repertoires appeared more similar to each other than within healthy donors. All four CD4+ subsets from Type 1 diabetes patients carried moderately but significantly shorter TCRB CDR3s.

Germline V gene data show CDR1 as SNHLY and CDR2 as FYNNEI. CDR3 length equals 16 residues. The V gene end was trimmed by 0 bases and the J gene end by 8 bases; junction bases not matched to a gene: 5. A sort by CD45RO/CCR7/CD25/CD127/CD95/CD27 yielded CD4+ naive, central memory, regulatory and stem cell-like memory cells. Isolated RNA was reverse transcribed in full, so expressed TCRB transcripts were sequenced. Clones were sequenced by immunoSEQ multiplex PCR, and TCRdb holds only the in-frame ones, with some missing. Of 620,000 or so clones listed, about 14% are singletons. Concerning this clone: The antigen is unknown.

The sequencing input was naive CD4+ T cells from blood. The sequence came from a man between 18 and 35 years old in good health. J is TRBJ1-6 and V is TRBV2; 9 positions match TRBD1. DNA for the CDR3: TGTGCCAGCAGTGAAGCTAGGGGGACAGGGTATTCACCCCTCCACTTT. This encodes CASSEARGTGYSPLHF.